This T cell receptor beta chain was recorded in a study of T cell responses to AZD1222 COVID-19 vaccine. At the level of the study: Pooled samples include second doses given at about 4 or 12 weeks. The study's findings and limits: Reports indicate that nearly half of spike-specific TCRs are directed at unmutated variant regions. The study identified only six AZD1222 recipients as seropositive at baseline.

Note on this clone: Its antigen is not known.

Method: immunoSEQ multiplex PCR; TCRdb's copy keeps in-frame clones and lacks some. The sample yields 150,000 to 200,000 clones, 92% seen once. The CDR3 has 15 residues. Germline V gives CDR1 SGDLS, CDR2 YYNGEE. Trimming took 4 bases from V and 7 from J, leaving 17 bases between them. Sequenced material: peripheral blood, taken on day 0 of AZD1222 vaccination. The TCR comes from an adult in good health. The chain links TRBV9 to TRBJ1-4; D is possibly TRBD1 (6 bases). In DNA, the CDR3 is TGTGCCAGCAGCCCCGGGGGGACAAGCGGTGAAAAACTGTTTTTT. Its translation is CASSPGGTSGEKLFF.